These T cell receptor beta chains were read from a single sample in a study of T cells in Graves' hyperthyroidism and ophthalmopathy. TCRdb called the multiplex PCR reads again in MiXCR, with one record for every CDR3 protein. The sample lists nearly 600,000 distinct CDR3 sequences; 11% to 15% were seen once. Input material: blood. All receptors derive from a woman aged 25 to 39 with Graves' hyperthyroidism that later progressed to Graves' ophthalmopathy. Each CDR3 is given with its conserved first and last residue. A D gene is named only where the DNA matches it firmly. Size is stated for part of the rows, as once, few or many counts, or as a class when the clone is expanded.

d_call clone_size j_call v_call cdr3_aa cdr3_nt
. many TRBJ2-3 TRBV12-3/TRBV12-4 CASSQGISTDTQYF TGTGCCAGCAGCCAAGGAATTAGCACAGATACGCAGTATTTT
. many TRBJ1-5 TRBV7-2 CASSYGVNNQPQHF TGTGCCAGCAGCTATGGGGTGAATAATCAGCCCCAGCATTTT
TRBD1 many TRBJ1-5 TRBV27 CASSPRQGNQPQHF TGTGCCAGCAGTCCCCGACAGGGGAATCAGCCCCAGCATTTT
TRBD2 many TRBJ2-3 TRBV2 CASTPTSGRADTQYF TGTGCCAGCACCCCGACTAGCGGGAGGGCAGATACGCAGTATTTT
. . TRBJ1-5 TRBV19 CTSTGSPNSNQPQHF TGTACCAGTACAGGCAGCCCTAATAGCAATCAGCCCCAGCATTTT
. many TRBJ2-1 TRBV9 CASSPLAGDYNSYNEQFF TGTGCCAGCAGCCCATTAGCAGGGGACTACAACTCCTACAATGAGCAGTTCTTC
. many TRBJ1-1 TRBV11-2 CASSLTGWGKTEAFF TGTGCCAGCAGCTTGACAGGTTGGGGAAAAACTGAAGCTTTCTTT
TRBD1 many TRBJ2-7 TRBV18 CASSVDRVSAEQYF TGTGCCAGCTCAGTCGACAGGGTTAGCGCCGAGCAGTACTTC
. few TRBJ1-5 TRBV2 CASSEDGQPQHF TGTGCCAGCAGTGAAGACGGGCAGCCCCAGCATTTT
TRBD2 few TRBJ2-1 TRBV29-1 CSVEDIQVASGRAEQFF TGCAGCGTTGAAGATATCCAGGTGGCTAGCGGGAGGGCCGAGCAGTTCTTC
. many TRBJ1-5 TRBV24-1 CATSDSSRGDPNQPQHF TGTGCCACCAGTGATAGTTCTAGGGGAGACCCCAATCAGCCCCAGCATTTT
TRBD2 few TRBJ2-5 TRBV7-3 CASSFSAGEGETQYF TGTGCCAGCAGCTTTTCCGCGGGGGAGGGAGAGACCCAGTACTTC
. many TRBJ2-1 TRBV27 CASSFGIGWGNEQFF TGTGCCAGCAGTTTTGGGATCGGTTGGGGCAATGAGCAGTTCTTC
. many TRBJ1-4 TRBV11-1 CASSLVSSTNEKLFF TGTGCCAGCAGCTTAGTCAGCTCGACTAATGAAAAACTGTTTTTT
. many TRBJ2-7 TRBV11-2 CASSPGFYEQYF TGTGCCAGCAGCCCAGGCTTCTACGAGCAGTACTTC
. many TRBJ2-5 TRBV20-1 CSARPAEGQETQYF TGCAGTGCTAGACCAGCGGAGGGGCAAGAGACCCAGTACTTC
TRBD1 many TRBJ1-5 TRBV6-1 CASYGGQGNQPQHF TGTGCCAGCTATGGGGGACAGGGGAATCAGCCCCAGCATTTT
. many TRBJ1-1 TRBV29-1 CSVVVTEAFF TGCAGCGTTGTCGTGACTGAAGCTTTCTTT
TRBD2 many TRBJ2-7 TRBV30 CAWRNSGGTYEQYF TGTGCCTGGAGAAATAGCGGGGGAACCTACGAGCAGTACTTC
. many TRBJ2-1 TRBV6-2/TRBV6-3 CASTGTSPYNEQFF TGTGCCAGCACGGGCACCTCTCCCTACAATGAGCAGTTCTTC
. . TRBJ1-1 TRBV24-1 CATSDPVGTEAFF TGTGCCACCAGTGACCCTGTGGGCACTGAAGCTTTCTTT
. few TRBJ2-5 TRBV6-1 CASSNGPPLGAQYF TGTGCCAGCAGCAACGGGCCCCCTTTAGGGGCCCAGTACTTC
. many TRBJ1-4 TRBV18 CASSPTAATNEKLFF TGTGCCAGCAGTCCGACCGCCGCAACTAATGAAAAACTGTTTTTT
. many TRBJ1-6 TRBV5-1 CASSTVFRDPNNSPLHF TGCGCCAGCAGTACCGTCTTCCGGGACCCTAATAATTCACCCCTCCACTTT